Reported below is one TCR beta chain. This entry belongs to a study of CD8 T cells in Susac syndrome. RNA, at about 0.45 to 1 ug, was reverse transcribed with random hexamers. One entry per CDR3 protein results from TCRdb running MiXCR on the immunoSEQ multiplex PCR reads. Among some 300,000 distinct CDR3 sequences listed, about nine tenths were seen once. The CDR3 has 17 residues. Germline V gene data show CDR1 as SQVTM and CDR2 as ANQGSEA. Losses at the gene ends were 7 bases for V and 1 base for J; bases not matched to a gene: 16. The sequencing sample was made of CD8+ T cells from PBMCs. The V gene is TRBV29-1, the J gene TRBJ2-3, with 8 bases matching TRBD1. This TCR was sampled from a human donor with multiple sclerosis. In nucleotides, the CDR3 is TGCAGCGCCGAGGGGCCCGGACAGGGTGGGGGCACAGATACGCAGTATTTT. This encodes CSAEGPGQGGGTDTQYF.